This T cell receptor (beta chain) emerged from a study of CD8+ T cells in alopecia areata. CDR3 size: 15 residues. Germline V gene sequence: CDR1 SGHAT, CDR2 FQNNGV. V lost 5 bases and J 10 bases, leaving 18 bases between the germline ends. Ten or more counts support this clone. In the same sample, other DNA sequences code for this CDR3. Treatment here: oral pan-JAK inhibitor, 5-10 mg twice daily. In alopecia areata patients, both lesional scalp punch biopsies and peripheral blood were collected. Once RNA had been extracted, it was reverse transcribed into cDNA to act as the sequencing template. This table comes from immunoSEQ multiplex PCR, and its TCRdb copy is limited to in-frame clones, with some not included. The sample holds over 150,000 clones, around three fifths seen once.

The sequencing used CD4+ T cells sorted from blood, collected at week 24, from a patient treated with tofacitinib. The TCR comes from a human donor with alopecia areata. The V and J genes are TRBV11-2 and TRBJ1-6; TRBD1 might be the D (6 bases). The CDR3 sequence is CASSLTPGANSPLHF. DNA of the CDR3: TGTGCCAGCAGCCTGACCCCAGGGGCGAACTCACCCCTCCACTTT.